The 2 T cell receptor beta chains reported below all come from one sample, sequenced in a study of control samples from healthy donors and cancer patients. Sequencing used immunoSEQ multiplex PCR; TCRdb keeps in-frame clones, though not all of them. The sample table includes fewer than 250,000 clones. The sequenced sample was blood. All receptors come from a young woman in good health.

The rearrangement links TRBV19 to TRBJ1-2; 12 bases match TRBD1. The CDR3 extends over 17 amino acids. In germline, CDR1 is LNHDA, CDR2 SQIVND (reference sequence). Trimming at V came to 9 bases and at J to 5 bases, leaving 16 bases not matched to a gene. DNA for the CDR3: TGTGCCAGCAATTTTCCGGGACAGGGGGCAAAAGAATATGGCTACACCTTC. Its translation: CASNFPGQGAKEYGYTF. Full variable domain (missing parts from reference TRBV19 and TRBJ1-2): DGGITQSPKYLFRKEGQNVTLSCEQNLNHDAMYWYRQDPGQGLRLIYYSQIVNDFQKGDIAEGYSVSREKKESFPLTVTSAQKNPTAFYLCASNFPGQGAKEYGYTFGSGTRLTVV.

The genes are TRBV28 and TRBJ1-6; D unclear. The CDR3 sequence is 15 residues long. Trimming pared 2 bases from V and 0 bases from J, leaving 5 bases between. Germline V gives CDR1 MDHEN, CDR2 SYDVKM. CDR3 coding DNA: TGTGCCAGCAGTTTAGCAGGCTCCTATAATTCACCCCTCCACTTT. The encoded protein is CASSLAGSYNSPLHF.